This paragraph reports one TCR beta chain. This clone was observed a few times. Its recognized antigen is unknown. Base quality data are lacking; no much larger clone is found one base away. The CDR3 regions of human TCRbeta chains were subjected to immunosequencing. On the study's bioinformatics: TCRs in the repertoires were compared against a reference library of SARS-CoV-2-specific TCRs that had been generated with the MIRA antigen-specificity platform. Breadth was defined as the fraction of unique TCRs that were SARS-CoV-2-associated. Depth was defined as the fraction of total T cells that were SARS-CoV-2-associated. Each spike-specific TCR was assigned to its reactive spike region and to a CD4 or CD8 class using the MIRA data. Log10-transformed breadth and depth values were compared by one-way ANOVA with Sidak's multiple comparisons tests. This is the immuneACCESS table as TCRdb keeps it, with only in-frame sequences that have V and J called. A part of the clones is gone; compared with another copy, unresolved V genes explain less than half, and the rest is unexplained. The V and J calls and clone size were taken over from that table, and D and trimming were inferred from the DNA. The sample yields some 120,000 clones; 90% were counted once. The ten most abundant clones make up around 6.9% of the sample.

These data are taken from a study of T cell responses to AZD1222 COVID-19 vaccine (dated by TCRdb to the early 2020s). About the study as a whole: Because spike-specific TCR depth and breadth did not differ between the two schedules, AZD1222 recipients who got a second dose at roughly 4 weeks were pooled with those who got a second dose at roughly 12 weeks. TCR sequencing was performed for 233 trial participants, of whom about 200 were given two doses of AZD1222 and around 25 were given two doses of MenACWY control vaccine. Trial participants were enrolled by age into 18-55, 56-69 and 70-plus year subgroups, with approximately 150, 28 and 58 TCR-sequenced participants respectively.

CDR1 SGHRS and CDR2 YFSETQ were looked up in the germline V gene. Here V drops 1 base and J drops 3 bases, and the junction holds 4 bases not matched to any gene. The CDR3 has 15 amino acids, counting the end cysteine and phenylalanine. CDR3 DNA only is kept here, 45 bases in frame from base 1. Results and caveats for the whole study, not just this receptor: The 56-69-year group was small, and its depth increase did not reach significance, likely because of low power. Most participants were white British and females outnumbered males, and the authors suggested that clonal diversity may have been underestimated. Because no day 14 peak-response samples were available, the repertoires could be characterized only after the peak T cell response. Spike-specific TCR breadth and depth rose significantly after two AZD1222 doses compared with day 0 and with MenACWY recipients. CD4 TCRs associated with the vaccine covered the entire spike protein, and the dominant responses were in regions 160-218 and 743-854. Reportedly, almost half of the unique spike-specific TCRs recognized epitopes lying outside the regions that are mutated in the B.1.351 and B.1.1.7 variants. Conclusions about previously exposed vaccinees were limited because only a handful of AZD1222 recipients were SARS-CoV-2 seropositive at baseline.

What this sample's time point label stands for: baseline before first vaccination. Samples from vaccinated people were obtained from the UK trials COV001 and COV002, which included a single-blind randomized controlled phase 2/3 trial of AZD1222 (ChAdOx1 nCoV-19) in healthy adults. For TCRbeta chain sequencing, PBMC samples were collected from trial participants at day 0 and at day 28 after the second dose. Source: peripheral blood, taken on day 0 of AZD1222 vaccination. This receptor was obtained from an adult in good health. Rearrangement joined TRBV5-1 to TRBJ1-1, and 9 junctional nucleotides match TRBD1. The CDR3 in this case is CASSLTGGGDTEAFF. The DNA reads as follows: TGCGCCAGCAGCTTGACAGGGGGCGGTGACACTGAAGCTTTCTTT.